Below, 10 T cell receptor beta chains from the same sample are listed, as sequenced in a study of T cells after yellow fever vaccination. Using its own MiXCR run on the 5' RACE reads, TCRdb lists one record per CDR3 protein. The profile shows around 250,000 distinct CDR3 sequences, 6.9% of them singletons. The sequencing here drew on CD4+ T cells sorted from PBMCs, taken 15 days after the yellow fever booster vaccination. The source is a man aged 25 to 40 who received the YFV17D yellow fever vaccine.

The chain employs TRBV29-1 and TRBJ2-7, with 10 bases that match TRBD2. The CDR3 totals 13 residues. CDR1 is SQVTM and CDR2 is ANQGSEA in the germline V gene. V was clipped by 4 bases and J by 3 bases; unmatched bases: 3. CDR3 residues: CSVAGLASYEQYF. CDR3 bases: TGCAGCGTTGCGGGACTAGCGAGCTACGAGCAGTACTTC.

CDR3: CASSRMQDPEAFF. CDR3 DNA: TGTGCCAGCAGCCGTATGCAGGACCCTGAAGCTTTCTTT. This sequence joins TRBV14 and TRBJ1-1; D unclear. V lost 4 bases and J lost 6, with 12 bases in between. CDR1 and CDR2 (germline): SGHDN, FVKESK. The CDR3 consists of 13 residues.

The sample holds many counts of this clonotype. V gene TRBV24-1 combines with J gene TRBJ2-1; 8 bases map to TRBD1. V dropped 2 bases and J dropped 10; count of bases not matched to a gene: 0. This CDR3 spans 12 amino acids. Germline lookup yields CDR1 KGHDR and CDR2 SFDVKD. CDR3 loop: CATSDWTGEQFF. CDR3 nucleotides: TGTGCCACCAGTGATTGGACAGGGGAGCAGTTCTTC.

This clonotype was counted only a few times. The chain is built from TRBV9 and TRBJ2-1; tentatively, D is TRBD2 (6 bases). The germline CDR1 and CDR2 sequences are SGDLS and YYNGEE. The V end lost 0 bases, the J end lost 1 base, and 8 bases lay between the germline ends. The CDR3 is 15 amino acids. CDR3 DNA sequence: TGTGCCAGCAGCGTAGCGGGAGAGTCCTACAATGAGCAGTTCTTC. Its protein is CASSVAGESYNEQFF.

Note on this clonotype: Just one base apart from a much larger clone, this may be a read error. The CDR3 DNA reads TGTGCCAGCAGTTACAGCCGACAGGGAAGGGGTTACGAGCAGTACTTC. This gives the protein CASSYSRQGRGYEQYF. The genes are TRBV6-5 and TRBJ2-7, with 7 bases matching TRBD1. The CDR3 sequence is 16 residues long. V lost 2 bases, J lost 4 bases, and 11 bases stayed unmatched. Germline loops: CDR1 MNHEY, CDR2 SVGAGI.

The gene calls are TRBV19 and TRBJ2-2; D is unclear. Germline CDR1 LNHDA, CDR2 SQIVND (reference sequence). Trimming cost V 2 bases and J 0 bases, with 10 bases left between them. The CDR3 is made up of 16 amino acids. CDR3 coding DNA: TGTGCCAGTAGTATAACGGCATTTGCGAACACCGGGGAGCTGTTTTTT. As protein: CASSITAFANTGELFF.

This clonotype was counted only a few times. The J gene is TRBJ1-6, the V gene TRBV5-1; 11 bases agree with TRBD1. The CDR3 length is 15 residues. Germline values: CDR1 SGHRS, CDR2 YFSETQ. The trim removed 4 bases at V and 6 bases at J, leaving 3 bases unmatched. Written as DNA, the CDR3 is TGCGCCAGCAGCACGGGACAGGGGGGTAATTCACCCCTCCACTTT. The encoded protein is CASSTGQGGNSPLHF.

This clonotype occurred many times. The CDR3 DNA reads as TGCAGTGCTACAATCGGAAGGGGGGGAACCTACGAGCAGTACTTC. Translation: CSATIGRGGTYEQYF. The chain has TRBV20-1 and TRBJ2-7, with a tentative D call TRBD2 (7 bases). The CDR3 runs to 15 residues. Trimming pared 4 bases from V and 2 bases from J, leaving 18 bases between. The germline CDR1 and CDR2 sequences are DFQATT and SNEGSKA (reference sequence).

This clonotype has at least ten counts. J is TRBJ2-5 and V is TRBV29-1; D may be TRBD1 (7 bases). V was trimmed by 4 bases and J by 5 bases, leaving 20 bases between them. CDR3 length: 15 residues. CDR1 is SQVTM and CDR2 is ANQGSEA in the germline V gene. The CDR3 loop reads CSVGRGPGRPETQYF. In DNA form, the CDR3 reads TGCAGCGTTGGGAGGGGGCCAGGACGCCCCGAGACCCAGTACTTC.

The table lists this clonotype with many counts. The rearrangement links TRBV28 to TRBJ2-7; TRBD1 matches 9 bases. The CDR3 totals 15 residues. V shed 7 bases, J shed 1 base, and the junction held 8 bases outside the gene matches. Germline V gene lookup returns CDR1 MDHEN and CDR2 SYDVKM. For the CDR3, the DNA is TGTGCCAGCACCCCGGGACAGGGCTATTCCTACGAGCAGTACTTC. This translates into CASTPGQGYSYEQYF.